This T cell receptor beta chain was recovered during a study of blood T cell repertoires in COVID-19. Across the study: PBMCs, B-cell-depleted T cells, or T cells provided the cDNA or gDNA that made up the material.

Self-reported history from a screening survey and questionnaire set each donor's cohort. Deletions cut 4 bases from V and 4 bases from J, with 14 bases between. This CDR3 is built from 14 residues. The V gene's germline CDR1 is SGHRS and CDR2 YFSETQ. As originally analysed: Reference gene primer amplification gave estimated nucleated cell counts. The data were produced by immunoSEQ multiplex PCR, yet TCRdb's version contains in-frame clones alone and is incomplete. V and J calls plus clone size are reproduced from that table; the DNA served to infer D and trimming. The profile shows 300,000 to 350,000 clones, approximately 85% of them singletons.

V usage is TRBV5-1 and J usage is TRBJ1-1; D is uncertain. The receptor's source is a man aged 25-40 years who had recovered from COVID-19. The sequenced sample consisted of PBMCs or T cells enriched from blood (not recorded which). The CDR3 region has the DNA TGCGCCAGCAGCCCCGCGCCGGGGAGCACTGAAGCTTTCTTT. Its protein is CASSPAPGSTEAFF.